This TCR beta chain emerged from a study of blood T cells in healthy people across ages. This CDR3 region has 13 residues. Trimming took off 8 bases at V and 2 bases at J, with 10 bases between the two ends. Germline V gene sequence: CDR1 SGHTA, CDR2 FQGNSA. This clonotype was detected a few times. A sample-barcoded 5' primer and a J-beta primer mix were used in a second PCR of roughly 6 to 11 cycles. TCRdb re-analysed the 5' RACE reads in MiXCR, keeping a single row per CDR3 protein. The data hold more than 1,000,000 distinct CDR3 sequences, with under 30% observed a single time. A minimum of 5 micrograms of total RNA was extracted per sample. These sequences were also reported in another study, on T cells of mothers and their children. That work adds: Each mother yielded more than 9 million TCR beta CDR3 reads. Each child yielded millions of reads.

The sequencing input was blood. This chain joins TRBV7-2 and TRBJ2-4; D ambiguous. The sequence derives from a girl aged 2 to 9 in good health. Written as DNA, the CDR3 is TGTGCCAGCCGTGTTGCGACCAAAAACATTCAGTACTTC. Residues: CASRVATKNIQYF.